This entry features one T cell receptor beta chain sequence. Its target is unknown. After skipping T cell sorting, the authors isolated total RNA from whole blood. The sample comes from a study of monozygotic twins with inflammatory bowel disease. Study observations and caveats: In these data, no single strong IBD-associated signal or clonotype received support. TCRbeta inverse Simpson diversity was decreased in IBD patients versus healthy co-twins.

TCRalpha and TCRbeta cDNA went through nested PCRs of approximately 16 and 10 cycles, two in total. TCRdb reanalyzed the 5' RACE reads and collapses them to one entry per CDR3 protein, without DNA. This repertoire includes around 47,000 distinct CDR3 sequences. Germline CDR1 reads SGHRS; CDR2 reads YFSETQ. The CDR3 is made up of 15 amino acids. The sequence was obtained from a human donor with ulcerative colitis or Crohn's disease, or a healthy co-twin of an affected twin (not recorded which). This rearrangement joins TRBV5-1 to TRBJ2-7; TCRdb picks TRBD1, but there is no DNA to check that call. The sample comprised blood. CDR3 loop: CASSLVGTGTYEQYF.